The rows below give T cell receptor beta chains drawn from one sample of a study of tumor-infiltrating lymphocytes in primary liver carcinoma. TCRdb itself ran the multiplex PCR reads through MiXCR, one entry per CDR3 protein. The sample contains 75,000 to 80,000 distinct CDR3 sequences, 69% of which appear only once. The sequencing input was tumor-adjacent normal liver tissue. All receptors come from a man aged 40-49 years with primary liver carcinoma and hepatitis B virus infection. Each CDR3 is given without its conserved first and last residue. Only part of the rows carry a size: once, few, many, or a class if the clone is expanded.

.,11,TRBV4-1,ASSHLVAGELF
.,12,TRBV4-1,ASSLHPLGCEQY
many,12,TRBV12-3/TRBV12-4,ASSFRQGDTEAF
.,13,TRBV12-3/TRBV12-4,ASLDSTSGIYEQY
.,11,TRBV6-5,ATQWGLQETQY
.,12,TRBV6-2/TRBV6-3,PSSTNFATGTQY
few,12,TRBV7-9,ASSLVGQGYGYT
many,14,TRBV7-9,ASSLTGSGDTGELF
.,12,TRBV6-2/TRBV6-3,AGSYLKGFGGQY
.,11,TRBV11-2,ASSSGLTGELF
once,17,TRBV4-2,ASGQLSGLAGSRTGELF
.,12,TRBV7-2,GSSPQDSSYEQY
.,12,TRBV5-1,ASSSDSGDQPQH
.,11,TRBV20-1,SARDHLSYTQY
.,13,TRBV7-9,ASGLLEPNTGELF
.,14,TRBV4-3,ASSQDGGSGANVMT
.,14,TRBV7-8,ASCLAWGAGANVLT
many,13,TRBV5-1,ASSLGLAGAYEQY
once,13,TRBV6-6,ASTPTGGDNQPQH
.,11,TRBV9,ASSVGLNEKLL
few,15,TRBV11-2,ASSRGGLAGYTDTQY
many,13,TRBV7-3,ASSLSGGFGNTIY
once,9,TRBV10-3,GISGNTEAF
many,12,TRBV29-1,SVKFGQSIYGYT
.,16,TRBV11-2,ANSLDPWSSGREETQY
.,15,TRBV6-5,VSKGGQGDRFGYGYT
.,11,TRBV11-2,ANSLVDNTEAF
.,15,TRBV11-2,ASSLGRETRPPGTQY
.,12,TRBV27,ASSFAGGRETQY
.,12,TRBV11-1,ANNFIGVTGELF